This T cell receptor beta chain was identified during a study of OX40 agonist ivuxolimab in advanced cancers. V lost 5 bases, J lost 4 bases, and 14 bases lay in between. The CDR3 has 14 amino acids. The V gene's germline CDR1 is LNHNV and CDR2 YYDKDF (reference sequence). Measured with immunoSEQ multiplex PCR; TCRdb has only the in-frame clones, and not every one. The sample has tens of thousands of clones, roughly 81% seen once; the top ten hold about 5%. The sequence came from an adult with an advanced solid tumor such as melanoma, head and neck, liver or kidney cancer. The source was CD4+ or CD8+ T cells sorted from blood, collected in a trial of the OX40 agonist ivuxolimab. The chain is built from TRBV15 and TRBJ1-1, with no clear D. CDR3 coding DNA: TGTGCCACCAGCCGTCTAGGGCGGATCACTGAAGCTTTCTTT. Protein: CATSRLGRITEAFF.